This TCR beta chain originates from a study of technical replicates of blood from a few donors. The data were produced by immunoSEQ multiplex PCR, yet TCRdb's version contains in-frame clones alone and is incomplete. The repertoire includes more than 70,000 clones, under 95% of them detected once, and roughly 0.3% sits in the top ten. Germline loops: CDR1 MNHNS, CDR2 SASEGT. The CDR3 has 15 amino acids. The V and J ends lost 1 base and 5 bases respectively, with 12 bases between them. Input material: T cells isolated from PBMCs. The sequence was collected from a human donor in good health. V gene TRBV6-1 combines with J gene TRBJ1-5; no reliable D call. The DNA of the CDR3 is TGTGCCAGCAGTGAAGAAGCGTTCGGCTATCAGCCCCAGCATTTT. Its translation is CASSEEAFGYQPQHF.